What follows describes a single TCR beta chain. Its specificity is not known. This sample was taken from a study of cytomegalovirus exposure and HLA in healthy donors. The study's findings and limits: Earlier analysis looked at TCR beta V segments, and most were productive about 90% or about 30% of the time. Several of the most significant clusters were apparently associated with common viral pathogens in a later analysis. CMV serostatus stood as the only immune exposure information on hand. The analysis excluded some indistinguishable V segments, including TRBV6-2 and TRBV6-3.

The PCR ran on 60 Vbeta and 13 Jbeta primers. Libraries were prepared by immunoSEQ multiplex PCR; TCRdb keeps only in-frame clonotypes and omits some of them. The table shows roughly 200,000 clones, with around 85% occurring only once. Between the trimmed V and J ends, which lost 6 bases and 12 bases, there was a span of 15 bases. This CDR3 has 12 residues. Germline V gives CDR1 SNHLY, CDR2 FYNNEI. This receptor was obtained from a woman between 45 and 60 years old in good health and CMV-seronegative. The rearrangement uses TRBV2 and TRBJ2-1, with a weak D call TRBD2 (5 bases). Specimen: PBMCs. In nucleotides, the CDR3 is TGTGCCAGCAGCCCGTGGGAGCGAGGGCAGTTCTTC. This gives the protein CASSPWERGQFF.